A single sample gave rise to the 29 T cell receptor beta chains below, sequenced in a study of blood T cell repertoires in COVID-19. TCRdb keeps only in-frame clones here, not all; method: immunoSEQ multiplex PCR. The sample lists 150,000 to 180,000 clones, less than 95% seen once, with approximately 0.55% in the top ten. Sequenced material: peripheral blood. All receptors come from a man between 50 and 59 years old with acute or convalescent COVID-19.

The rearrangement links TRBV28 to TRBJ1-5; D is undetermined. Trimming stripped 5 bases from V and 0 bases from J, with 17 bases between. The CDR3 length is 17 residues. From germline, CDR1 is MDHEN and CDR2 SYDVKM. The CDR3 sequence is CASSNPMSYNSNQPQHF. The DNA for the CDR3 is TGTGCCAGCAGTAACCCCATGTCCTATAATAGCAATCAGCCCCAGCATTTT.

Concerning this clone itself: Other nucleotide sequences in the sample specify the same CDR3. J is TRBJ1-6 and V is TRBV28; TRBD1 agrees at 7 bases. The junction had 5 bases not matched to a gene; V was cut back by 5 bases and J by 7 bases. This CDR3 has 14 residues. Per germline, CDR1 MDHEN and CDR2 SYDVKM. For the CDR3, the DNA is TGTGCCAGCAGTCTTGGACAGGACAATTCACCCCTCCACTTT. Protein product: CASSLGQDNSPLHF.

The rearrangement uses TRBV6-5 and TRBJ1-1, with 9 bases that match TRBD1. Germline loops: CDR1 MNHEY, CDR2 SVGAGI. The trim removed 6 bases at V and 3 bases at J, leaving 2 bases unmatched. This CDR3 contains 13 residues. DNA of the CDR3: TGTGCCAGCAGCCGGGACAGGGACACTGAAGCTTTCTTT. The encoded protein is CASSRDRDTEAFF.

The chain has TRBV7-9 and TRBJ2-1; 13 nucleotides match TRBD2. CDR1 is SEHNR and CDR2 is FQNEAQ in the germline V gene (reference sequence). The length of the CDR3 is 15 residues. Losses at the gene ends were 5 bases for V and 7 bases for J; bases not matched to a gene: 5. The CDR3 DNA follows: TGTGCCAGCAGCGTCGGACTAGCGGGGGTAAATGAGCAGTTCTTC. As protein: CASSVGLAGVNEQFF.

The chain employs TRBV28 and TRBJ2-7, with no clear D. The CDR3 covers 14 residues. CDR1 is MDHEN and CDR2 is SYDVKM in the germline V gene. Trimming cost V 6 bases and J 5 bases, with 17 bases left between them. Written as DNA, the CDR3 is TGTGCCAGCAGATCCCTCCCCTTGAGTCACGAGCAGTACTTC. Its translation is CASRSLPLSHEQYF. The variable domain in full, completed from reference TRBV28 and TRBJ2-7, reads DVKVTQSSRYLVKRTGEKVFLECVQDMDHENMFWYRQDPGLGLRLIYFSYDVKMKEKGDIPEGYSVSREKKERFSLILESASTNQTSMYLCASRSLPLSHEQYFGPGTRLTVT.

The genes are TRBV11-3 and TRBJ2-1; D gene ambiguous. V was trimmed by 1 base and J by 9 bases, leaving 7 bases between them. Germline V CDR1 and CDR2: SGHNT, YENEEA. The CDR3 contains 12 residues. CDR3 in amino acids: CASSLVTGEQFF. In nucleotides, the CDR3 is TGTGCCAGCAGCTTAGTCACGGGTGAGCAGTTCTTC.

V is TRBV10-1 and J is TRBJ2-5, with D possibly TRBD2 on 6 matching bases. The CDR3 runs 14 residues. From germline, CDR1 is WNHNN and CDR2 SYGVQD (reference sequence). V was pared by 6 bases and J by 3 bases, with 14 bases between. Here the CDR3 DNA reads TGCGCCAGCAGGGGAGAAGGGGAGGAAGAGACCCAGTACTTC. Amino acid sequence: CASRGEGEEETQYF.

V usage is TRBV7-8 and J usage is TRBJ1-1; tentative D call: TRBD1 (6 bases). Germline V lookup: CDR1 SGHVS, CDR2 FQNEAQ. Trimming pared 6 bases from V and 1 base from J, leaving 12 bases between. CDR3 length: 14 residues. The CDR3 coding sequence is TGTGCCAGCAGTAGCACAGGGTCGAACACTGAAGCTTTCTTT. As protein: CASSSTGSNTEAFF.

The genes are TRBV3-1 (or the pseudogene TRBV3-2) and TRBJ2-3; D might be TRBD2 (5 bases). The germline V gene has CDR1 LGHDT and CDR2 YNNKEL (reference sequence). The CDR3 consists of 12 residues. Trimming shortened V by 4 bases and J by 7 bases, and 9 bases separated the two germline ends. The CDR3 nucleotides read TGTGCCAGCAGCCCCAGCGGTAATACGCAGTATTTT. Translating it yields CASSPSGNTQYF.

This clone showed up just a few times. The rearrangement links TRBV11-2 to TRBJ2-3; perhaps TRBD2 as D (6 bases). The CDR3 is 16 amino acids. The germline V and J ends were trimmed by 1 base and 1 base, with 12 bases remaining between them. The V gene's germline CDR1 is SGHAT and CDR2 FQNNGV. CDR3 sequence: CASSLGAGFGTDTQYF. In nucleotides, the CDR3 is TGTGCCAGCAGCTTAGGGGCGGGGTTTGGCACAGATACGCAGTATTTT. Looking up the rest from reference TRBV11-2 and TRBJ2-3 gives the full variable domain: EAGVAQSPRYKIIEKRQSVAFWCNPISGHATLYWYQQILGQGPKLLIQFQNNGVVDDSQLPKDRFSAERLKGVDSTLKIQPAKLEDSAVYLCASSLGAGFGTDTQYFGPGTRLTVL.

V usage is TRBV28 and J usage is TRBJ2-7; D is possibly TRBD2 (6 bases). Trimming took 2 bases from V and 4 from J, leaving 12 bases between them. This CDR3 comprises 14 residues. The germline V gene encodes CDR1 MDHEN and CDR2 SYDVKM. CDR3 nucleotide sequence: TGTGCCAGCAGTTTAGGCCGTGGGGGGTACGAGCAGTACTTC. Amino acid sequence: CASSLGRGGYEQYF.

CDR3 residues: CATSNHAGTGAFGYTF. The CDR3 DNA is TGTGCCACCAGCAACCACGCCGGGACAGGCGCCTTTGGCTACACCTTC. V usage is TRBV15 and J usage is TRBJ1-2, with TRBD1 matching over 8 bases. Germline trimming cut 4 bases from V and 7 bases from J; bases unmatched to any gene: 14. There are 16 residues in the CDR3. Germline loops: CDR1 LNHNV, CDR2 YYDKDF (reference sequence).

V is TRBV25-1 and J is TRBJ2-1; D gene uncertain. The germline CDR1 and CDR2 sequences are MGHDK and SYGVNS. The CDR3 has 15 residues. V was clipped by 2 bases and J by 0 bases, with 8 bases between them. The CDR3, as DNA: TGTGCCAGCAGTGAAGCCTGGAGCTCCTACAATGAGCAGTTCTTC. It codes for CASSEAWSSYNEQFF.

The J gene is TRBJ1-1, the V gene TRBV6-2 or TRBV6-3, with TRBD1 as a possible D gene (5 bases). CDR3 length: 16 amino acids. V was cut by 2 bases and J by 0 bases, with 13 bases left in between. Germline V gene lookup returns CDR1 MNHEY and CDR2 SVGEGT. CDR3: CASSYRGAGMNTEAFF. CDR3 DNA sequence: TGTGCCAGCAGTTACAGGGGAGCGGGCATGAACACTGAAGCTTTCTTT.

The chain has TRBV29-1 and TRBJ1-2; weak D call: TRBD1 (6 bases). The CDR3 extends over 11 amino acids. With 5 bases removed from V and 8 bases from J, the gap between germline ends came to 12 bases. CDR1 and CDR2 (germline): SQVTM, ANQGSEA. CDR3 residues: CSVPTGKGYTF. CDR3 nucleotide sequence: TGCAGCGTTCCCACAGGGAAGGGCTACACCTTC.

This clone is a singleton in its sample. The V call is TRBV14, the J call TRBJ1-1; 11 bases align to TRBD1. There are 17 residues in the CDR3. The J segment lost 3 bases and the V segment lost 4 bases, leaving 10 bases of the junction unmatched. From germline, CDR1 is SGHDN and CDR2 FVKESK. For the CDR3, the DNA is TGTGCCAGCAGCCGCGGGACAGGGGGTTTCCATTACACTGAAGCTTTCTTT. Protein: CASSRGTGGFHYTEAFF.

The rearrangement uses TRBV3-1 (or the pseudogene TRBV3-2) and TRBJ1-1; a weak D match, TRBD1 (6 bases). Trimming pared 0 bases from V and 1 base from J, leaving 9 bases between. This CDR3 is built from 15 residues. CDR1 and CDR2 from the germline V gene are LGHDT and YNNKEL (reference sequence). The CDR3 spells CASSQEGGGNTEAFF. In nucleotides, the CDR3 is TGTGCCAGCAGCCAAGAAGGGGGGGGGAACACTGAAGCTTTCTTT.

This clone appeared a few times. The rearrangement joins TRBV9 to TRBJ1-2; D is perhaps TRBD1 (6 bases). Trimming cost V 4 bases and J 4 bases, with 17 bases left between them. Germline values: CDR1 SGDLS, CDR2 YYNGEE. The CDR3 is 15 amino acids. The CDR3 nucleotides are TGTGCCAGCAGCCCCCGCAGGGGAGAGGGCTATGGCTACACCTTC. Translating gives CASSPRRGEGYGYTF. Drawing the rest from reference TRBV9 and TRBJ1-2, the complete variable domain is DSGVTQTPKHLITATGQRVTLRCSPRSGDLSVYWYQQSLDQGLQFLIQYYNGEERAKGNILERFSAQQFPDLHSELNLSSLELGDSALYFCASSPRRGEGYGYTFGSGTRLTVV.

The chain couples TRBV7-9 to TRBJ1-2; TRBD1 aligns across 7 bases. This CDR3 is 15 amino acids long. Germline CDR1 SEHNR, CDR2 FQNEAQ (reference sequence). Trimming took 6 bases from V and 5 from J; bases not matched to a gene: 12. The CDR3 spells CASSHKQTGRYGYTF. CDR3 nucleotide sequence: TGTGCCAGCAGTCATAAACAGACAGGGAGGTATGGCTACACCTTC.

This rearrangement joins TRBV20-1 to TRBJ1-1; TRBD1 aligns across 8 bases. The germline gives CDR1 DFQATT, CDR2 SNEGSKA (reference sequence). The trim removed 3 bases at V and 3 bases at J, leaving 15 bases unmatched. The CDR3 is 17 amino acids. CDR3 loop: CSASPPGQVYVDTEAFF. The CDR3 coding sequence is TGCAGTGCTAGTCCTCCGGGACAGGTATACGTTGACACTGAAGCTTTCTTT.

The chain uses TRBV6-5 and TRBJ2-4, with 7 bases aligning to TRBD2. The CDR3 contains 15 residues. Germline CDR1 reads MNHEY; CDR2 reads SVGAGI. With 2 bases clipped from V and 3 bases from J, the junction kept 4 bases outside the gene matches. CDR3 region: CASSYGGVLKNIQYF. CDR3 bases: TGTGCCAGCAGTTACGGGGGGGTTCTCAAAAACATTCAGTACTTC.

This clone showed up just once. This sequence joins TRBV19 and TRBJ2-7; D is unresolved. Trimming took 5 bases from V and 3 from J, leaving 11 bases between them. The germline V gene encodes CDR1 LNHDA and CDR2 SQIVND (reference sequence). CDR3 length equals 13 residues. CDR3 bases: TGTGCCAGTAGTGTCGCGATCGGCTACGAGCAGTACTTC. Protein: CASSVAIGYEQYF.

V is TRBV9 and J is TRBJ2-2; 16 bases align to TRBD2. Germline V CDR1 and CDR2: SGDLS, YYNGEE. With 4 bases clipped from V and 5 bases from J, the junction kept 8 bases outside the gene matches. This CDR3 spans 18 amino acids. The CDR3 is CASSTGTSGRARTGELFF. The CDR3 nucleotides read TGTGCCAGCAGCACCGGGACTAGCGGGAGGGCCCGAACCGGGGAGCTGTTTTTT.

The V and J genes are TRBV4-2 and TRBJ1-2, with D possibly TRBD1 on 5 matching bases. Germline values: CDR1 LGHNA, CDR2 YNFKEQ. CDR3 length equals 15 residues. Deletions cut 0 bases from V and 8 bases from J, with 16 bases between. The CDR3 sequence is CASSQDVTGSRGYTF. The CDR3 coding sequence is TGTGCCAGCAGCCAAGATGTAACAGGCTCGAGGGGCTACACCTTC.

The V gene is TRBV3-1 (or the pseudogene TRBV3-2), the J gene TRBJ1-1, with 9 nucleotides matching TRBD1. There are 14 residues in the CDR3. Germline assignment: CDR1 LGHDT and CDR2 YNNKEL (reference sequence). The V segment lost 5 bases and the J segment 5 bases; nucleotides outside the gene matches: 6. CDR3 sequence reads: CASSTRTGETEAFF. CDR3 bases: TGTGCCAGCAGCACTCGGACAGGGGAGACTGAAGCTTTCTTT.

CDR3 DNA sequence: TGTGCCAGCAGCTTAGTTGACAGTCGAAATGAGCAGTTCTTC. It encodes CASSLVDSRNEQFF. V and J are TRBV7-9 and TRBJ2-1; the D gene is possibly TRBD1 (5 bases). The CDR3 is made up of 14 amino acids. V was clipped by 1 base and J by 7 bases, with 11 bases between them. Germline assignment: CDR1 SEHNR and CDR2 FQNEAQ (reference sequence).

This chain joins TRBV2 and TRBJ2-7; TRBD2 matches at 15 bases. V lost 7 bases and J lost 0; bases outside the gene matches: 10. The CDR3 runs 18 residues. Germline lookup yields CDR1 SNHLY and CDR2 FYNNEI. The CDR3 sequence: CASTVRGTSGRSSYEQYF. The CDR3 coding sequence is TGTGCCAGCACCGTACGCGGGACTAGCGGGAGGAGCTCCTACGAGCAGTACTTC.

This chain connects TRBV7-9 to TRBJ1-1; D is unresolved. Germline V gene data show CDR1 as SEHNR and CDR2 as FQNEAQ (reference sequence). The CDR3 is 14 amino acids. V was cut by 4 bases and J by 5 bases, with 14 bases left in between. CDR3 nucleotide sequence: TGTGCCAGCAGCTCCCCACGGAGAGGAACTGAAGCTTTCTTT. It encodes CASSSPRRGTEAFF. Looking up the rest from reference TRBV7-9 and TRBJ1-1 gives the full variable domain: DTGVSQNPRHKITKRGQNVTFRCDPISEHNRLYWYRQTLGQGPEFLTYFQNEAQLEKSRLLSDRFSAERPKGSFSTLEIQRTEQGDSAMYLCASSSPRRGTEAFFGQGTRLTVV.

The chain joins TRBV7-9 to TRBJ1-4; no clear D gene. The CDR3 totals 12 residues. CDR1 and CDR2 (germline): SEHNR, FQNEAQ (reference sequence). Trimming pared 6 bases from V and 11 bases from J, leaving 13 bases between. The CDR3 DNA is TGTGCCAGCAGTAACCCTGGGGAGAAACTGTTTTTT. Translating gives CASSNPGEKLFF.